This T cell receptor (beta chain) is from a study of breast tumors, draining lymph nodes, adjacent tissues. TCRdb itself ran the multiplex PCR reads through MiXCR, one entry per CDR3 protein. The sample has nearly 110,000 distinct CDR3 sequences, around 30% seen once. Axillary draining lymph nodes of breast cancer patients supplied the node samples. The sample comprised axillary lymph node tissue. The TCR comes from a female donor with breast cancer. Some clones in this sample may be carry-over from other donors' samples.

CDR3 residues: CASSITPGAPSNQPQHF. CDR3 in DNA: TGTGCCAGCAGCATAACCCCAGGGGCCCCGAGCAATCAGCCCCAGCATTTT. The V and J genes are TRBV6-5 and TRBJ1-5; D possibly corresponds to TRBD1 (6 bases). Per the germline V gene, CDR1 is MNHEY and CDR2 is SVGAGI. V lost 6 bases to trimming and J lost 1 base, with 19 bases between them. The CDR3 has 17 residues.